These T cell receptor beta chains were read from a single sample in a study of OX40 agonist ivuxolimab in advanced cancers. The assay was immunoSEQ multiplex PCR, and TCRdb's table has in-frame clones only and misses some. The sample has 82,000 or so clones, about 85% seen once. The source was CD4+ or CD8+ T cells sorted from blood, collected in a trial of the OX40 agonist ivuxolimab. These receptors came from an adult with an advanced solid tumor such as melanoma, head and neck, liver or kidney cancer. The CDR3 runs from the conserved cysteine through the conserved F or W. The D gene is left open where the match is weak. Size values are once, few and many counts, or a class for expanded clones, and some rows have none.

J gene: TRBJ2-5; D gene: NA; V gene: TRBV5-1; clone size: once; CDR3 DNA: TGCGCCAGCAGCTTTGGTACAACAGCAGAGACCCAGTACTTC; CDR3 protein: CASSFGTTAETQYF
J gene: TRBJ2-7; D gene: NA; V gene: TRBV28; clone size: NA; CDR3 DNA: TGTGCCAGCAGTTTCTCTTGGCGGGGTGGCTACGAGCAGTACTTC; CDR3 protein: CASSFSWRGGYEQYF
J gene: TRBJ2-3; D gene: TRBD1; V gene: TRBV6-1; clone size: NA; CDR3 DNA: TGTGCCAGCAAGACAGGGTTCACGCAGTATTTT; CDR3 protein: CASKTGFTQYF
J gene: TRBJ1-2; D gene: NA; V gene: TRBV19; clone size: few; CDR3 DNA: TGTGCCAGTAGTATGCTCGGTGGGGCGCGGAGCTATGGCTACACCTTC; CDR3 protein: CASSMLGGARSYGYTF
J gene: TRBJ1-5; D gene: TRBD1; V gene: TRBV7-2; clone size: NA; CDR3 DNA: TGTGCCAGCAGTGCCGGACAGGGGGCGTACTATCAGCCCCAGCATTTT; CDR3 protein: CASSAGQGAYYQPQHF
J gene: TRBJ2-3; D gene: NA; V gene: TRBV18; clone size: NA; CDR3 DNA: TGTGCCAGCTCACCACCGATAACCACAGATACGCAGTATTTT; CDR3 protein: CASSPPITTDTQYF
J gene: TRBJ2-2; D gene: TRBD1; V gene: TRBV7-2; clone size: NA; CDR3 DNA: TGTGCCAGCAACCAGGGGGTTGCCTTTAGCGGGGAGCTGTTTTTT; CDR3 protein: CASNQGVAFSGELFF
J gene: TRBJ2-5; D gene: NA; V gene: TRBV5-1; clone size: NA; CDR3 DNA: TGCGCCAGCAGCTTAGAAACAGAGGGAGGGACCCAGTACTTC; CDR3 protein: CASSLETEGGTQYF
J gene: TRBJ2-5; D gene: NA; V gene: TRBV6-5; clone size: NA; CDR3 DNA: TGTGCCAGCAGTTACAACCCCGCGGGCGGAGAGACCCAGTACTTC; CDR3 protein: CASSYNPAGGETQYF
J gene: TRBJ1-6; D gene: NA; V gene: TRBV28; clone size: NA; CDR3 DNA: TGTGCCAGCAGTGCTGGACGGTGGGGGAGCTCACCCCTCCACTTT; CDR3 protein: CASSAGRWGSSPLHF
J gene: TRBJ1-5; D gene: TRBD1; V gene: TRBV19; clone size: NA; CDR3 DNA: TGTGCCAGTAGGGGGATTGGGACAGGGGGCAATCAGCCCCAGCATTTT; CDR3 protein: CASRGIGTGGNQPQHF
J gene: TRBJ2-7; D gene: NA; V gene: TRBV7-2; clone size: NA; CDR3 DNA: TGTGCCAGCAGCTTCGGACATGACCACGAGCAGTACTTC; CDR3 protein: CASSFGHDHEQYF
J gene: TRBJ2-1; D gene: NA; V gene: TRBV5-1; clone size: NA; CDR3 DNA: TGCGCCAGCAGCTTGGACGTCCAGGAAGAGCAGTTCTTC; CDR3 protein: CASSLDVQEEQFF
J gene: TRBJ2-7; D gene: NA; V gene: TRBV7-9; clone size: NA; CDR3 DNA: TGTGCCAGCAGCTCCGCCGGGTCGGGAGAGCAGTACTTC; CDR3 protein: CASSSAGSGEQYF
J gene: TRBJ1-3; D gene: NA; V gene: TRBV30; clone size: NA; CDR3 DNA: TGTGCCACACCCGTACTCTCGAGCTCTGGAAACACCATATATTTT; CDR3 protein: CATPVLSSSGNTIYF
J gene: TRBJ2-3; D gene: NA; V gene: TRBV9; clone size: NA; CDR3 DNA: TGTGCCAGCAGCGTAGCTTCGATAGATACGCAGTATTTT; CDR3 protein: CASSVASIDTQYF
J gene: TRBJ1-1; D gene: TRBD1; V gene: TRBV11-3; clone size: NA; CDR3 DNA: TGTGCCAGCAGCTTAGGGGGACAGGGAAACACTGAAGCTTTCTTT; CDR3 protein: CASSLGGQGNTEAFF
J gene: TRBJ2-5; D gene: TRBD2; V gene: TRBV6-1; clone size: NA; CDR3 DNA: TGTGCCAGCAGTGTAGGGCTAGCGGGGCGCCCAGAGACCCAGTACTTC; CDR3 protein: CASSVGLAGRPETQYF
J gene: TRBJ2-5; D gene: NA; V gene: TRBV11-2; clone size: NA; CDR3 DNA: TGTGCCAGCAGTAGGGGGGGCCAAGAGACCCAGTACTTC; CDR3 protein: CASSRGGQETQYF
J gene: TRBJ2-1; D gene: NA; V gene: TRBV5-6; clone size: once; CDR3 DNA: TGTGCCAGTCAGTGGGGCTCCTACAATGAGCAGTTCTTC; CDR3 protein: CASQWGSYNEQFF
J gene: TRBJ1-4; D gene: TRBD1; V gene: TRBV11-2; clone size: NA; CDR3 DNA: TGTGCCAGCAGCCCGGGGACAGGGGATGAAAAACTGTTTTTT; CDR3 protein: CASSPGTGDEKLFF
J gene: TRBJ2-7; D gene: TRBD1; V gene: TRBV5-1; clone size: once; CDR3 DNA: TGCGCCAGCAGCTCCGGACAGGCCACCTACGAGCAGTACTTC; CDR3 protein: CASSSGQATYEQYF
J gene: TRBJ1-2; D gene: NA; V gene: TRBV2; clone size: once; CDR3 DNA: TGTGCCAGCAGTCGACAGGCTAACTATGGCTACACCTTC; CDR3 protein: CASSRQANYGYTF
J gene: TRBJ2-3; D gene: NA; V gene: TRBV4-1; clone size: NA; CDR3 DNA: TGCGCCAGCAGCCAAGATAATTGGCGAGGCAGAGACACAGATACGCAGTATTTT; CDR3 protein: CASSQDNWRGRDTDTQYF
J gene: TRBJ1-1; D gene: NA; V gene: TRBV30; clone size: once; CDR3 DNA: TGTGCCTGGAGTCAGGGACGGACGAACACTGAAGCTTTCTTT; CDR3 protein: CAWSQGRTNTEAFF
J gene: TRBJ1-5; D gene: TRBD1; V gene: TRBV7-6; clone size: NA; CDR3 DNA: TGTGCCAGCAGCACCCGGGACAGGATTTATAGCAATCAGCCCCAGCATTTT; CDR3 protein: CASSTRDRIYSNQPQHF
J gene: TRBJ1-2; D gene: TRBD1; V gene: TRBV27; clone size: NA; CDR3 DNA: TGTGCCAGCAGTTTCCCGGACAGGGTCTATGGCTACACCTTC; CDR3 protein: CASSFPDRVYGYTF
J gene: TRBJ1-5; D gene: NA; V gene: TRBV2; clone size: NA; CDR3 DNA: TGTGCCAGCAGTTTACAGGTTAGCAATCAGCCCCAGCATTTT; CDR3 protein: CASSLQVSNQPQHF
J gene: TRBJ2-4; D gene: NA; V gene: TRBV18; clone size: NA; CDR3 DNA: TGTGCCAGCTCATATTTAGCCAAAAACATTCAGTACTTC; CDR3 protein: CASSYLAKNIQYF
J gene: TRBJ2-7; D gene: NA; V gene: TRBV28; clone size: NA; CDR3 DNA: TGTGCCAGTACATATGCCTACGAGCAGTACTTC; CDR3 protein: CASTYAYEQYF
J gene: TRBJ1-6; D gene: NA; V gene: TRBV5-6; clone size: NA; CDR3 DNA: TGTGCCAGCAGCCCCAGGGAGAAGAATTCACCCCTCCACTTT; CDR3 protein: CASSPREKNSPLHF
J gene: TRBJ2-3; D gene: TRBD2; V gene: TRBV5-1; clone size: NA; CDR3 DNA: TGCGCCAGCAGCACCGGGACTAGAGACACAGATACGCAGTATTTT; CDR3 protein: CASSTGTRDTDTQYF
J gene: TRBJ2-4; D gene: NA; V gene: TRBV11-2; clone size: NA; CDR3 DNA: TGTGCCAGCAGCTTAGATCCCCGGGGACACATTCAGTACTTC; CDR3 protein: CASSLDPRGHIQYF
J gene: TRBJ2-7; D gene: NA; V gene: TRBV5-3; clone size: NA; CDR3 DNA: TGTGCCAGAAGCTTGTCGGGGACGGACCCTGGCGAGCAGTACTTC; CDR3 protein: CARSLSGTDPGEQYF